This TCR beta chain was sequenced during a study of blood T cell repertoires in COVID-19. Study context: PBMCs, B-cell-depleted T cells, or T cells provided the cDNA or gDNA that made up the material.

As processed by the authors: Reference gene primer amplification gave estimated nucleated cell counts. The repertoire was sequenced with immunoSEQ multiplex PCR; TCRdb's copy has only in-frame clones and lacks some. The DNA gave D and trimming, while V, J and clone size come from that table. The table has 200,000 to 300,000 clones, around 87% seen once; the top ten hold around 2.5%. Trimming shortened V by 6 bases and J by 1 base, and 18 bases separated the two germline ends. This CDR3 contains 16 residues. Germline assignment: CDR1 SGHAT and CDR2 FQNNGV. The sample consisted of peripheral blood. This chain uses TRBV11-2 with TRBJ1-1; D is possibly TRBD1 (6 bases). The source of this sequence is a woman in her forties or fifties with acute or convalescent COVID-19. The CDR3 nucleotides read TGTGCCAGCAGTCCAAATCAGGGACACCAGAACACTGAAGCTTTCTTT. Amino acid sequence: CASSPNQGHQNTEAFF. Drawing the rest from reference TRBV11-2 and TRBJ1-1, the complete variable domain is EAGVAQSPRYKIIEKRQSVAFWCNPISGHATLYWYQQILGQGPKLLIQFQNNGVVDDSQLPKDRFSAERLKGVDSTLKIQPAKLEDSAVYLCASSPNQGHQNTEAFFGQGTRLTVV.